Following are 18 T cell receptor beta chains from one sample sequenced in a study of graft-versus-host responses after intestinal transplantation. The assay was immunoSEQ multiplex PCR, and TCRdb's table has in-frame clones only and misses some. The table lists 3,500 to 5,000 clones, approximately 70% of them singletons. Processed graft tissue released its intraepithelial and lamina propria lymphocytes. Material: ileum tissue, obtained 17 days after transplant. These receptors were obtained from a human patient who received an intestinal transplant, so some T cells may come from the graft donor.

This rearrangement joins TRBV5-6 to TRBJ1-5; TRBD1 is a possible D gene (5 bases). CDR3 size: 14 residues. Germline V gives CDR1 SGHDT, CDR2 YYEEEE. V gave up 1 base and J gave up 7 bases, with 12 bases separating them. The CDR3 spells CASSLSQGEQPQHF. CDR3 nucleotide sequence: TGTGCCAGCAGCTTGAGTCAGGGCGAACAGCCCCAGCATTTT.

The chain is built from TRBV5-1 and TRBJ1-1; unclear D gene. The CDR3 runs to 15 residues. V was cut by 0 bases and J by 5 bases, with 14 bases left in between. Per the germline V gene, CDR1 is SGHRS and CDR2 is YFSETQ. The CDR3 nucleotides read TGCGCCAGCAGCTTGGCTTCGGGGATGGGGACTGAAGCTTTCTTT. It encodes CASSLASGMGTEAFF.

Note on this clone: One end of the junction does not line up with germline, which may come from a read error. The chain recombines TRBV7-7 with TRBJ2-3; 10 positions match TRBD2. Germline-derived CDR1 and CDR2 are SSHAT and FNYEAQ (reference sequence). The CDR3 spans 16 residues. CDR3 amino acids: CASSPERTSGSPTQYF. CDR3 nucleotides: TGTGCTAGCAGCCCCGAGCGGACTAGCGGATCCCCTACGCAGTATTTT.

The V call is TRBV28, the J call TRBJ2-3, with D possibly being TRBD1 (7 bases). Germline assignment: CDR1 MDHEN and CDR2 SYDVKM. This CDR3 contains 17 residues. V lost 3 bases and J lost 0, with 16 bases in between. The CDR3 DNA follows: TGTGCCAGCAGTTTTCCCTTGACAGGGACTAGCACAGATACGCAGTATTTT. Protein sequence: CASSFPLTGTSTDTQYF.

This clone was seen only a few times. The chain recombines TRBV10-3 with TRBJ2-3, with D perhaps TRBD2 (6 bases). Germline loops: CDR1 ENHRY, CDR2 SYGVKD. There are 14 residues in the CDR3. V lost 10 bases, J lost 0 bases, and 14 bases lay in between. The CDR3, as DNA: TGTGCCACCGTTTCGGGGGAGAGCACAGATACGCAGTATTTT. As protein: CATVSGESTDTQYF.

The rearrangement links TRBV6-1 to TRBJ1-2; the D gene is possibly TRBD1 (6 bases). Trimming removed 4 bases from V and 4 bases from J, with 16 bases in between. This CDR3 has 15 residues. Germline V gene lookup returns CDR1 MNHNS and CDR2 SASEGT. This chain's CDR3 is CASSVSQGSFYGYTF. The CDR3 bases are TGTGCCAGCAGTGTTTCACAGGGATCCTTCTATGGCTACACCTTC.

CDR3 in amino acids: CASSDSAGSKDEQFF. The CDR3 region has the DNA TGTGCCAGCAGTGACTCGGCGGGTAGTAAGGATGAGCAGTTCTTC. The chain carries TRBV6-4 and TRBJ2-1, with a weak D call TRBD2 (5 bases). Trimming cost V 0 bases and J 8 bases, with 14 bases left between them. The CDR3 contains 15 residues. Per the germline V gene, CDR1 is MRHNA and CDR2 is SNTAGT.

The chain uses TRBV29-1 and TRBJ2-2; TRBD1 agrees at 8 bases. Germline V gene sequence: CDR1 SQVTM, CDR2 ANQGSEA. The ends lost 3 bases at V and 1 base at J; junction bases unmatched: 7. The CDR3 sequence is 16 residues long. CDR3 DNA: TGCAGCGTTGAGGGATGGGGACAGGTGAACACCGGGGAGCTGTTTTTT. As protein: CSVEGWGQVNTGELFF.

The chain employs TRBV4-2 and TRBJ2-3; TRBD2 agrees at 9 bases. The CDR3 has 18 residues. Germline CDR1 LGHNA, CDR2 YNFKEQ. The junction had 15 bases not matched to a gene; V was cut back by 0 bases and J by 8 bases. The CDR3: CASSQDPGAGGILVTQYF. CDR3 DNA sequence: TGTGCCAGCAGCCAAGATCCTGGAGCGGGGGGTATCTTAGTTACGCAGTATTTT.

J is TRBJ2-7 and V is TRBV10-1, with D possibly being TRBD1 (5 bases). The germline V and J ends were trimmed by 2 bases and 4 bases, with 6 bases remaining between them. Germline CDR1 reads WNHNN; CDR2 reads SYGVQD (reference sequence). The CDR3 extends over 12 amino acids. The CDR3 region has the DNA TGCGCCAGCAGTGAGCAGGGATACGAGCAGTACGTC. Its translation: CASSEQGYEQYV.

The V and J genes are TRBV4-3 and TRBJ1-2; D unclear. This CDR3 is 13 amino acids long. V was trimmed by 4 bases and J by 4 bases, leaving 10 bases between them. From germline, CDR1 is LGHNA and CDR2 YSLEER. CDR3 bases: TGCGCCAGCAGCCCGAACCGGGGCTATGGCTACACCTTC. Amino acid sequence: CASSPNRGYGYTF.

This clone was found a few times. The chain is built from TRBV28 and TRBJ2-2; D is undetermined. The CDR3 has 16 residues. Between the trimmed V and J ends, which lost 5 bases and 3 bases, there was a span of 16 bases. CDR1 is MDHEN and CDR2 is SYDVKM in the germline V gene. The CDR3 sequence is CASSLVSARHTGELFF. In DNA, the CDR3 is TGTGCCAGCAGTCTAGTTTCTGCTCGACACACCGGGGAGCTGTTTTTT. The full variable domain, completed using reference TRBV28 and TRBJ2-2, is DVKVTQSSRYLVKRTGEKVFLECVQDMDHENMFWYRQDPGLGLRLIYFSYDVKMKEKGDIPEGYSVSREKKERFSLILESASTNQTSMYLCASSLVSARHTGELFFGEGSRLTVL.

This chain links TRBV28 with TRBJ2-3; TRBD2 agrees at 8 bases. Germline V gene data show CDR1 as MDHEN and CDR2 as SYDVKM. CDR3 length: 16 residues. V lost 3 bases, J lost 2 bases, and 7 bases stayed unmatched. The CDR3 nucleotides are TGTGCCAGCAGTTTTATGCGGGGGGTCCCCACAGATACGCAGTATTTT. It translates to CASSFMRGVPTDTQYF.

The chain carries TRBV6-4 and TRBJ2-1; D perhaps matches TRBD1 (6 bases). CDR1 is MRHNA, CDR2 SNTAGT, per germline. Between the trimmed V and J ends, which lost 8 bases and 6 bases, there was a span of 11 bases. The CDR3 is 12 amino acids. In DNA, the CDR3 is TGTGCCAGCGTCCGACAGGCCAATGAGCAGTTCTTC. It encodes CASVRQANEQFF.

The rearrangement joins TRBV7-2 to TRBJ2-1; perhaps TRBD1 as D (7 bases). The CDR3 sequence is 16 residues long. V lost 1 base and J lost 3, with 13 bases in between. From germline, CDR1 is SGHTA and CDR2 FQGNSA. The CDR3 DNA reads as TGTGCCAGCAGCTTAGAGACAGGGCGGGGCTACAATGAGCAGTTCTTC. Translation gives CASSLETGRGYNEQFF. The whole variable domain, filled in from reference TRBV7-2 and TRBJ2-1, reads GAGVSQSPSNKVTEKGKDVELRCDPISGHTALYWYRQSLGQGLEFLIYFQGNSAPDKSGLPSDRFSAERTGGSVSTLTIQRTQQEDSAVYLCASSLETGRGYNEQFFGPGTRLTVL.

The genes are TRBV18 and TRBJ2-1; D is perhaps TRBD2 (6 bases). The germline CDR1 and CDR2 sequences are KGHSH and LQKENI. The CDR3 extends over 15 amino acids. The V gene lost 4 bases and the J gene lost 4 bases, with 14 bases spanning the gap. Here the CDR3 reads CASSRGGSPYNEQFF. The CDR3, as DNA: TGTGCCAGCTCACGAGGAGGGTCCCCTTACAATGAGCAGTTCTTC.

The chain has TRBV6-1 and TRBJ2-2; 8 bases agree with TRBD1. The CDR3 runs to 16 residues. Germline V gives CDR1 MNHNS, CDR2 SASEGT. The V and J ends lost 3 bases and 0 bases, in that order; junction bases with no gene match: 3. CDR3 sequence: CASSEWGQANTGELFF. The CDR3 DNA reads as TGTGCCAGCAGTGAGTGGGGACAGGCGAACACCGGGGAGCTGTTTTTT.

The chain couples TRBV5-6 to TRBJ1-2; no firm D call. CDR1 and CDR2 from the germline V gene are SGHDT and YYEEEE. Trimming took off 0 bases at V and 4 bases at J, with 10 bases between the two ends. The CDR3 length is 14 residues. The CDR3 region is CASSLVRRRYGYTF. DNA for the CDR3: TGTGCCAGCAGCTTGGTCCGCAGGCGCTATGGCTACACCTTC. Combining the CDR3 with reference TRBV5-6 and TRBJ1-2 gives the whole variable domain DAGVTQSPTHLIKTRGQQVTLRCSPKSGHDTVSWYQQALGQGPQFIFQYYEEEERQRGNFPDRFSGHQFPNYSSELNVNALLLGDSALYLCASSLVRRRYGYTFGSGTRLTVV.